Below are 17 T cell receptor beta chains sequenced from a single sample in a study of spatial heterogeneity in lung cancer. In TCRdb, the 5' RACE reads were re-called with MiXCR into one record per CDR3 protein. The sample has about 52,000 distinct CDR3 sequences; less than 9.5% are singletons. Documented time point: blood at routine non-recurrence follow-up after resection. The authors sequenced whole RNA from tumor, nontumor lung or frozen PBMC without sorting. The sample here was PBMCs, taken at follow-up. All receptors derive from a female donor with early-stage non-small cell lung cancer.

This clonotype was counted between two and nine times. The genes are TRBV3-1 and TRBJ1-1; D is unclear. V was shortened by 0 bases and J by 7 bases, with 12 bases between the two germline ends. The CDR3 totals 14 residues. CDR1 and CDR2 from the germline V gene are LGHDT and YNNKEL (reference sequence). The CDR3 nucleotides read TGTGCCAGCAGCCAAGATCCCCCCGCGTTTGAAGCTTTCTTT. Amino acid sequence: CASSQDPPAFEAFF.

In its sample, this clonotype was seen a few times. V and J are TRBV11-2 and TRBJ2-7, with D perhaps matching TRBD2 (5 bases). Germline CDR1 SGHAT, CDR2 FQNNGV. The germline V and J ends were trimmed by 1 base and 2 bases, with 6 bases remaining between them. There are 13 residues in the CDR3. The CDR3 here is CASSLGGTYEQYF. The CDR3 nucleotides are TGTGCCAGCAGCTTAGGAGGGACCTACGAGCAGTACTTC.

This clonotype was found a few times. V is TRBV7-9 and J is TRBJ2-1, with TRBD1 as a possible D gene (5 bases). Germline-derived CDR1 and CDR2 are SEHNR and FQNEAQ (reference sequence). V gave up 5 bases and J gave up 1 base, with 9 bases separating them. The CDR3 is made up of 14 amino acids. The CDR3 region has the DNA TGTGCCAGCAGCCCAGGGCCTTCCTACAATGAGCAGTTCTTC. Encoded protein: CASSPGPSYNEQFF.

This clonotype was counted ten times or more. The rearrangement joins TRBV7-2 to TRBJ1-3; D perhaps matches TRBD1 (6 bases). V was clipped by 6 bases and J by 1 base, with 10 bases between them. The CDR3 extends over 14 amino acids. Germline V gene sequence: CDR1 SGHTA, CDR2 FQGNSA. For the CDR3, the DNA is TGTGCCAGCAGGGGGACATTTTCTGGAAACACCATATATTTT. Translated: CASRGTFSGNTIYF.

For this clonotype: This may be a read error: a much more frequent sequence differs by one nucleotide. The rearrangement joins TRBV20-1 to TRBJ1-1; D might be TRBD1 (6 bases). This CDR3 is 14 amino acids long. CDR1 is DFQATT, CDR2 SNEGSKA, per germline (reference sequence). The CDR3 here is CSGREGGGNTEAFF. In DNA, the CDR3 is TGCAGTGGTAGAGAGGGGGGAGGGAACACTGAAGCTTTCTTT.

This sequence joins TRBV28 and TRBJ2-7, with a tentative D call TRBD1 (5 bases). The CDR3 has 14 residues. V was pared by 9 bases and J by 7 bases, with 22 bases between. Germline-derived CDR1 and CDR2 are MDHEN and SYDVKM. CDR3 sequence: CASIPTDLSFEQYF. The CDR3 DNA reads TGTGCCAGTATACCGACAGACCTCTCCTTTGAGCAGTACTTC.

This clonotype was counted a few times. The chain combines TRBV5-5 with TRBJ2-2; D perhaps matches TRBD2 (6 bases). The CDR3 extends over 18 amino acids. The germline V gene has CDR1 SGHKS and CDR2 YYEKEE (reference sequence). Trimming took off 1 base at V and 5 bases at J, with 21 bases between the two ends. The CDR3 sequence: CASSLSVAGLRETGELFF. As DNA, the CDR3 is TGTGCCAGCAGCTTGAGCGTGGCGGGGCTCCGCGAGACCGGGGAGCTGTTTTTT.

This clonotype was detected only a few times. The chain couples TRBV9 to TRBJ2-7; possibly TRBD2 for D (6 bases). Trimming removed 0 bases at V and 6 bases at J, with 10 bases between. The CDR3 totals 13 residues. Germline V lookup: CDR1 SGDLS, CDR2 YYNGEE. DNA for the CDR3: TGTGCCAGCAGCGTAGGTTCCGGGGGCGAGCAGTACTTC. Translated, it gives CASSVGSGGEQYF.

This clonotype appeared many times. The chain links TRBV3-1 to TRBJ2-5; the D gene could be TRBD1 or TRBD2 (5 bases each). The CDR3 is made up of 13 amino acids. Trimming left V 4 bases short and J 2 bases short, with 8 bases between. Looked up from germline, CDR1 is LGHDT and CDR2 is YNNKEL (reference sequence). The CDR3 region has the DNA TGTGCCAGCAGCCTTTGGGGGCAAGAGACCCAGTACTTC. Residues: CASSLWGQETQYF.

There are a few counts of this clonotype. The rearrangement joins TRBV27 to TRBJ1-1; D is perhaps TRBD1 (5 bases). V lost 2 bases and J lost 10, with 11 bases in between. The CDR3 has 12 amino acids. In germline, CDR1 is MNHEY, CDR2 SMNVEV (reference sequence). The CDR3 sequence: CASSLVSGVAFF. In nucleotides, the CDR3 is TGTGCCAGCAGTTTAGTTTCGGGGGTAGCTTTCTTT.

The V call is TRBV25-1, the J call TRBJ2-7; D might be TRBD1 (5 bases). Germline V gene lookup returns CDR1 MGHDK and CDR2 SYGVNS. The CDR3 spans 11 residues. The ends were cut back, 6 bases at V and 6 bases at J, with 9 bases in the middle. Here the CDR3 DNA reads TGTGCCAGCAGGGATAGGGGCGAGCAGTACTTC. Amino acid sequence: CASRDRGEQYF.

This clonotype was detected ten times or more. The J gene is TRBJ2-5, the V gene TRBV12-3 or TRBV12-4; 10 nucleotides match TRBD1. V lost 5 bases to trimming and J lost 2 bases; unmatched junction nucleotides: 8. The CDR3 contains 16 residues. The CDR3 is CASSSRDRGTQETQYF. DNA for the CDR3: TGTGCCAGCAGTAGCCGGGACAGGGGAACTCAAGAGACCCAGTACTTC.

The chain couples TRBV5-5 to TRBJ2-3; the D gene is possibly TRBD2 (5 bases). The V and J ends lost 6 bases and 6 bases respectively, with 8 bases between them. The germline V gene has CDR1 SGHKS and CDR2 YYEKEE (reference sequence). CDR3 length: 11 amino acids. The DNA for the CDR3 is TGTGCCAGCACGGGGTCGGATACGCAGTATTTT. Its translation: CASTGSDTQYF.

This clonotype has a count of ten or more. The V call is TRBV4-1, the J call TRBJ2-3; perhaps TRBD2 as D (7 bases). Germline-derived CDR1 and CDR2 are MGHRA and YSYEKL. CDR3 length equals 16 residues. V lost 4 bases, J lost 1 base, and 15 bases lay in between. The CDR3 spells CASSPRGALGTDTQYF. The DNA for the CDR3 is TGCGCCAGCAGCCCACGGGGGGCTTTGGGCACAGATACGCAGTATTTT.

This clonotype was found many times. The J gene is TRBJ2-6, the V gene TRBV7-2; maybe TRBD1 (6 bases). Germline V gene data show CDR1 as SGHTA and CDR2 as FQGNSA. V lost 5 bases and J 2 bases, leaving 13 bases between the germline ends. This CDR3 has 16 residues. The CDR3 sequence is CASSGRGSTGANVLTF. The CDR3 DNA sequence: TGTGCCAGCAGCGGAAGGGGGTCTACTGGGGCCAACGTCCTGACTTTC.

This clonotype was observed at least ten times. The chain combines TRBV5-1 with TRBJ2-7; unclear D gene. In germline, CDR1 is SGHRS, CDR2 YFSETQ. CDR3 size: 12 residues. The V and J ends lost 4 bases and 1 base respectively, with 6 bases between them. The CDR3 region is CASSLESYEQYF. Here the CDR3 DNA reads TGCGCCAGCAGCCTCGAATCCTACGAGCAGTACTTC.

There are many counts of this clonotype. This chain joins TRBV18 and TRBJ2-1, with TRBD1 identical over 9 bases. This CDR3 contains 18 residues. The germline V gene encodes CDR1 KGHSH and CDR2 LQKENI. Losses at the gene ends were 2 bases for V and 8 bases for J; bases not matched to a gene: 16. The DNA of the CDR3 is TGTGCCAGCTCACCAGCTAGAACGGGACAGGGTGCAGGAGATGAGCAGTTCTTC. As protein: CASSPARTGQGAGDEQFF.